This note documents a single T cell receptor beta chain sequence. This CDR3 comprises 16 residues. The record originates from a study of blood T cell repertoires in COVID-19. Study-level background: Nucleic acid was either cDNA or gDNA, and it came from T cells, B-cell-depleted T cells, or PBMCs.

Profiling relied on immunoSEQ multiplex PCR, and the TCRdb table lists in-frame clones only, not all of them. The repertoire holds about 370,000 clones, with roughly 90% as singletons. This TCR was sampled from a woman in her 30s with COVID-19, enrolled during active disease. The V and J genes are TRBV21-1 and TRBJ2-7; the table's TRBD1 call for D was not verified on the DNA. TRBV21-1 is designated a pseudogene. Specimen: peripheral blood. The CDR3 reads CASSKEERQSSYEQYV. CDR3 sequence (DNA): TGTGCCAGCAGCAAAGAGGAGAGACAGTCCTCCTACGAGCAGTACGTC.